The 21 T cell receptor beta chains below all came from one sample that was sequenced in a study of T-cell memory formation after mild COVID-19. TCRdb ran MiXCR on the 5' RACE reads and lists one entry per CDR3 protein. The table shows roughly 250,000 distinct CDR3 sequences, with about a sixth occurring only once. Sequencing input: PBMCs or a T cell subset sorted from them (not recorded which). The receptors come from a man younger than 30 who had mild COVID-19 (a few samples of this study predate the infection). Cell type and time point are not known.

CDR3 in DNA: TGTGCCAGCAGCCCGGTGACAGGGGGGTGGAATGAGCAGTTCTTC. This sequence encodes CASSPVTGGWNEQFF. The chain employs TRBV7-9 and TRBJ2-1; 9 nucleotides agree with TRBD1. With 5 bases clipped from V and 7 bases from J, the junction kept 9 bases outside the gene matches. CDR1 and CDR2 (germline): SEHNR, FQNEAQ (reference sequence). The CDR3 is 15 amino acids.

The chain links TRBV4-1 to TRBJ1-2; D not certain. The germline V gene encodes CDR1 MGHRA and CDR2 YSYEKL. The CDR3 covers 14 residues. V lost 0 bases, J lost 4 bases, and 9 bases lay in between. The CDR3 is CASSQEGVGYGYTF. The CDR3 DNA is TGCGCCAGCAGCCAAGAAGGCGTCGGCTATGGCTACACCTTC.

This clonotype has just a few counts. The CDR3 region is CATRGAGRVVRGQYV. The CDR3 DNA reads as TGTGCCACCAGAGGAGCCGGCAGGGTGGTACGAGGGCAGTACGTC. J is TRBJ2-7 and V is TRBV15; a weak D match, TRBD1 (5 bases). This CDR3 has 15 amino acids. Germline V CDR1 and CDR2: LNHNV, YYDKDF (reference sequence). V lost 6 bases, J lost 9 bases, and 24 bases lay in between.

V usage is TRBV10-3 and J usage is TRBJ2-1; D gene ambiguous. The CDR3 has 13 amino acids. The V gene lost 2 bases and the J gene lost 10 bases, with 12 bases spanning the gap. CDR1 is ENHRY, CDR2 SYGVKD, per germline. CDR3 coding DNA: TGTGCCATCAGTGAGACCGGGTTTCAAGAGCAGTTCTTC. Residues: CAISETGFQEQFF.

The V gene is TRBV5-1, the J gene TRBJ1-1, with D uncertain. V was cut by 3 bases and J by 2 bases, with 14 bases left in between. CDR1 is SGHRS, CDR2 YFSETQ, per germline. This CDR3 comprises 15 residues. The DNA of the CDR3 is TGCGCCAGCAGCTATATGCCAGGCGTTAACACTGAAGCTTTCTTT. This translates into CASSYMPGVNTEAFF.

This clonotype has a handful of counts. This rearrangement joins TRBV4-2 to TRBJ1-5, with D hard to call. V was cut by 2 bases and J by 2 bases, with 13 bases left in between. The V gene's germline CDR1 is LGHNA and CDR2 YNFKEQ. The length of the CDR3 is 16 residues. CDR3 protein: CASSQSPGNGNQPQHF. As DNA, the CDR3 is TGTGCCAGCAGCCAATCTCCGGGGAATGGCAATCAGCCCCAGCATTTT.

This clonotype appeared a few times. The chain links TRBV5-1 to TRBJ2-3; 12 bases are shared with TRBD2. Germline CDR1 SGHRS, CDR2 YFSETQ. The CDR3 runs to 16 residues. Trimming at V came to 4 bases and at J to 5 bases, leaving 8 bases not matched to a gene. CDR3: CASSRLAGGPGDTQYF. Written as DNA, the CDR3 is TGCGCCAGCAGCCGTCTAGCGGGGGGGCCTGGAGATACGCAGTATTTT.

This clonotype was counted only a few times. The genes are TRBV5-1 and TRBJ2-7; D uncertain. Trimming took off 4 bases at V and 5 bases at J, with 16 bases between the two ends. The CDR3 loop spans 14 amino acids. CDR1 and CDR2 from the germline V gene are SGHRS and YFSETQ. CDR3 in DNA: TGCGCCAGCAGCCCAGCGAGGTCGGGCCACGAGCAGTACTTC. Protein sequence: CASSPARSGHEQYF.

This clonotype has at least ten counts. This chain connects TRBV7-9 to TRBJ2-7; D not resolved. Germline CDR1 SEHNR, CDR2 FQNEAQ (reference sequence). V dropped 6 bases and J dropped 0 bases, with 15 bases sitting between them. This CDR3 is 15 amino acids long. The chain's CDR3 is CASRSAEWSSYEQYF. The CDR3 nucleotides read TGTGCCAGCAGGTCCGCGGAGTGGAGCTCCTACGAGCAGTACTTC.

This chain's CDR3 is CASSILTGEGSYTF. CDR3 DNA: TGCGCCAGCAGCATCCTAACAGGGGAAGGGAGCTACACCTTC. The chain is built from TRBV5-1 and TRBJ1-2; 7 nucleotides align to TRBD1. CDR1 SGHRS and CDR2 YFSETQ come from the germline V gene. With V trimmed by 4 bases and J by 9 bases, 12 bases remained unmatched. CDR3 length: 14 residues.

This clonotype was seen a few times. The genes are TRBV4-3 and TRBJ2-7, with a tentative D call TRBD2 (6 bases). The germline CDR1 and CDR2 sequences are LGHNA and YSLEER. V was pared by 0 bases and J by 6 bases, with 18 bases between. This CDR3 contains 16 residues. In DNA form, the CDR3 reads TGCGCCAGCAGCCAAGATCGGATGGGAGGACTTAGCGAGCAGTACTTC. Its protein product is CASSQDRMGGLSEQYF.

This chain joins TRBV18 and TRBJ1-4, with 8 bases matching TRBD1. Germline CDR1 and CDR2: KGHSH and LQKENI. V was pared by 4 bases and J by 5 bases, with 6 bases of the junction left unmatched. The CDR3 totals 15 residues. Here the CDR3 reads CASSLRQGNNEKLFF. DNA for the CDR3: TGTGCCAGCTCACTGAGACAGGGGAACAATGAAAAACTGTTTTTT.

This clonotype occurred a few times. This chain connects TRBV6-2 or TRBV6-3 to TRBJ2-7; tentative D call: TRBD1 (6 bases). There are 16 residues in the CDR3. CDR1 is MNHEY, CDR2 SVGEGT, per germline. V lost 5 bases and J 2 bases, leaving 19 bases between the germline ends. The CDR3 sequence: CASSDYEITGTYEQYV. In nucleotides, the CDR3 is TGTGCCAGCAGTGACTACGAAATTACAGGGACCTACGAGCAGTACGTC.

This clonotype has just a few counts. The V gene is TRBV11-2, the J gene TRBJ2-7; D call uncertain. The V end was cut by 2 bases, the J end by 3 bases, with 20 bases between. The CDR3 loop spans 17 amino acids. Germline assignment: CDR1 SGHAT and CDR2 FQNNGV. The CDR3 DNA follows: TGTGCCAGCAGCTTAAGTGAAGGTTGGCGGACCGACTACGAGCAGTACTTC. Protein product: CASSLSEGWRTDYEQYF.

The gene calls are TRBV7-2 and TRBJ1-3; no firm D call. CDR1 is SGHTA, CDR2 FQGNSA, per germline. The CDR3 contains 14 residues. Trimming removed 5 bases at V and 3 bases at J, with 11 bases between. CDR3 loop: CASSVNSNGNTIYF. The DNA of the CDR3 is TGTGCCAGCAGCGTAAACAGTAATGGAAACACCATATATTTT.

There are a few counts of this clonotype. The J gene is TRBJ2-3, the V gene TRBV11-3; no clear D gene. Germline CDR1 reads SGHNT; CDR2 reads YENEEA. The CDR3 has 13 amino acids. V was pared by 4 bases and J by 2 bases, with 7 bases between. The CDR3, as DNA: TGTGCCAGCAGCTCGCGACTCACAGATACGCAGTATTTT. As protein: CASSSRLTDTQYF.

This clonotype was seen a handful of times. The chain combines TRBV7-2 with TRBJ2-7; TRBD1 matches at 9 bases. The ends lost 5 bases at V and 6 bases at J; junction bases unmatched: 5. Germline CDR1 SGHTA, CDR2 FQGNSA. The CDR3 is 13 residues long. CDR3 sequence: CASSRGTGREQYF. As DNA, the CDR3 is TGTGCCAGCAGCCGTGGGACAGGGCGCGAGCAGTACTTC. The variable domain in full, with the rest retrieved from reference TRBV7-2 and TRBJ2-7, is GAGVSQSPSNKVTEKGKDVELRCDPISGHTALYWYRQSLGQGLEFLIYFQGNSAPDKSGLPSDRFSAERTGGSVSTLTIQRTQQEDSAVYLCASSRGTGREQYFGPGTRLTVT.

This clonotype was detected a few times. This chain links TRBV11-3 with TRBJ2-1; D perhaps matches TRBD2 (6 bases). Germline CDR1 is SGHNT and CDR2 is YENEEA. Trimming pared 5 bases from V and 0 bases from J, leaving 14 bases between. CDR3 length: 16 amino acids. The CDR3 DNA sequence: TGTGCCAGCAGCACCACTCGGGGGAGCTCCTACAATGAGCAGTTCTTC. Translation: CASSTTRGSSYNEQFF.

The rearrangement joins TRBV20-1 to TRBJ2-7; 7 bases agree with TRBD1. CDR3 length: 15 residues. The junction had 12 bases not matched to a gene; V was cut back by 4 bases and J by 3 bases. In germline, CDR1 is DFQATT, CDR2 SNEGSKA (reference sequence). The CDR3 DNA reads TGCAGTGCTAAATCCGAAAGGACAGGTTACTACGAGCAGTACGTC. It codes for CSAKSERTGYYEQYV.

J is TRBJ2-1 and V is TRBV13; 9 bases fit TRBD1. Unmatched junction bases numbered 6, after V lost 5 bases and J lost 4 bases. Germline V gene sequence: CDR1 PRHDT, CDR2 FYEKMQ (reference sequence). The CDR3 spans 15 residues. The CDR3 sequence is CASSGDRVTYNEQFF. CDR3 nucleotides: TGTGCCAGCAGCGGGGACAGGGTGACATACAATGAGCAGTTCTTC. Together with reference TRBV13 and TRBJ2-1, the CDR3 gives the full variable domain: AAGVIQSPRHLIKEKRETATLKCYPIPRHDTVYWYQQGPGQDPQFLISFYEKMQSDKGSIPDRFSAQQFSDYHSELNMSSLELGDSALYFCASSGDRVTYNEQFFGPGTRLTVL.

This clonotype was seen more than once but under ten times. The chain uses TRBV11-2 and TRBJ2-3, with TRBD2 matching over 12 bases. The CDR3 length is 17 residues. The germline V gene has CDR1 SGHAT and CDR2 FQNNGV. V gave up 0 bases and J gave up 7 bases; unmatched junction bases: 8. CDR3 sequence (DNA): TGTGCCAGCAGCTTAGATAAGGCTAGCGGGGGGGCCCATACGCAGTATTTT. This gives the protein CASSLDKASGGAHTQYF.